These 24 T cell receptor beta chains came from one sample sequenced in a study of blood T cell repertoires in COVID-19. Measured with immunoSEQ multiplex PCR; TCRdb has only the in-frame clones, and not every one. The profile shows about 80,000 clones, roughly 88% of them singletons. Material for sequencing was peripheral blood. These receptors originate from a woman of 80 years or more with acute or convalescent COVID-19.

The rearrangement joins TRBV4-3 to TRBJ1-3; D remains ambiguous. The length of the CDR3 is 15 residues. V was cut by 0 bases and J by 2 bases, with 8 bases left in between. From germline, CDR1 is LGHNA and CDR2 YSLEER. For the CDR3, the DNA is TGCGCCAGCAGCCAAGATTTTACAGCTGGAAACACCATATATTTT. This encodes CASSQDFTAGNTIYF.

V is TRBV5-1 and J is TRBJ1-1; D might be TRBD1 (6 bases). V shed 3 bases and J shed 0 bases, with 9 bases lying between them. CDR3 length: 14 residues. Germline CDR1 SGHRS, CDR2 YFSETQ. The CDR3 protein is CASSSGTLNTEAFF. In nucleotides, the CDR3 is TGCGCCAGCAGCTCCGGGACACTGAACACTGAAGCTTTCTTT.

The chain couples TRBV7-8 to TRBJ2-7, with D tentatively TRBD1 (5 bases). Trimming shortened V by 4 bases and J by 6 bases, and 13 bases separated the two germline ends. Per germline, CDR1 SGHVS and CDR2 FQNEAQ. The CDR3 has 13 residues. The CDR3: CASSWTPGVEQYF. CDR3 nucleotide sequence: TGTGCCAGCAGCTGGACACCTGGGGTCGAGCAGTACTTC.

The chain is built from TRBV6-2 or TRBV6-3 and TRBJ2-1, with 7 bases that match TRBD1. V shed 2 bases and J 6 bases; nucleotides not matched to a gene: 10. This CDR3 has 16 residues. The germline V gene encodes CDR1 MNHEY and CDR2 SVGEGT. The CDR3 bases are TGTGCCAGCAGTTACCCAACGGGACAGCCCGTCAATGAGCAGTTCTTC. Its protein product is CASSYPTGQPVNEQFF.

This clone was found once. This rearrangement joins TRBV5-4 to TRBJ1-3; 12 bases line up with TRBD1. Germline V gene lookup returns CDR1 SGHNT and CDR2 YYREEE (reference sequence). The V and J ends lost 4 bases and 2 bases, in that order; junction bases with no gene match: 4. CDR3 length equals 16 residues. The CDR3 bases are TGTGCCAGCAGCAGGGGACAGGGGGCGGCTGGAAACACCATATATTTT. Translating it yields CASSRGQGAAGNTIYF. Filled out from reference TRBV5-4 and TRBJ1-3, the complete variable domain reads ETGVTQSPTHLIKTRGQQVTLRCSSQSGHNTVSWYQQALGQGPQFIFQYYREEENGRGNFPPRFSGLQFPNYSSELNVNALELDDSALYLCASSRGQGAAGNTIYFGEGSWLTVV.

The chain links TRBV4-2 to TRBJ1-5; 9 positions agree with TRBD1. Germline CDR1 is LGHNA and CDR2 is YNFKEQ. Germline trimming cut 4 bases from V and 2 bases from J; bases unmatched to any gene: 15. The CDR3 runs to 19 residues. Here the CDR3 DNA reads TGTGCCAGCAGCCCAACGATCGGACAGGGGTGGGTTGGCAATCAGCCCCAGCATTTT. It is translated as CASSPTIGQGWVGNQPQHF.

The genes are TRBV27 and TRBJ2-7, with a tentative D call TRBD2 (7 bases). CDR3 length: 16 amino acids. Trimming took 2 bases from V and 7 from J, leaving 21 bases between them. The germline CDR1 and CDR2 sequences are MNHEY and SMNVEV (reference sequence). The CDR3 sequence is CASSLIGGGALREQYF. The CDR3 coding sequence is TGTGCCAGCAGTTTAATAGGTGGGGGGGCCTTGCGAGAGCAGTACTTC.

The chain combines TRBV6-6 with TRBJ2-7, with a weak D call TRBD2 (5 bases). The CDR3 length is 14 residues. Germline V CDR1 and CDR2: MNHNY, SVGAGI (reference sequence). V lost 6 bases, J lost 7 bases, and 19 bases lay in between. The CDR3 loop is CASRPEEISGEQYF. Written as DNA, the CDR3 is TGTGCCAGCAGGCCCGAAGAAATTTCGGGAGAGCAGTACTTC.

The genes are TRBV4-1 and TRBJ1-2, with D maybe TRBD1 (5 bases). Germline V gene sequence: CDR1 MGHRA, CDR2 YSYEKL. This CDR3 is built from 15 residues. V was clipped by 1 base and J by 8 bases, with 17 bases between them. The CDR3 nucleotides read TGCGCCAGCAGCCAAGCGGTCGGCAGGGTGTGGGGCTACACCTTC. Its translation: CASSQAVGRVWGYTF.

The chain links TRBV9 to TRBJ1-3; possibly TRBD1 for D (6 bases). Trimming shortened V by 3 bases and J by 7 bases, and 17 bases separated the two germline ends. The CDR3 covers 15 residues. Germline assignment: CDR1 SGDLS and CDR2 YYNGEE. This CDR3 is CASSAQQTGRNTIYF. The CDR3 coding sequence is TGTGCCAGCAGCGCTCAACAGACAGGCCGGAACACCATATATTTT.

In DNA, the CDR3 is TGTGCCAGCAGCTTGGCGGGACAGGGCTACGAGCAGTACTTC. This translates into CASSLAGQGYEQYF. The chain uses TRBV5-6 and TRBJ2-7, with TRBD1 matching 9 bases. V lost 0 bases and J lost 3; bases outside the gene matches: 1. Looked up from germline, CDR1 is SGHDT and CDR2 is YYEEEE. There are 14 residues in the CDR3.

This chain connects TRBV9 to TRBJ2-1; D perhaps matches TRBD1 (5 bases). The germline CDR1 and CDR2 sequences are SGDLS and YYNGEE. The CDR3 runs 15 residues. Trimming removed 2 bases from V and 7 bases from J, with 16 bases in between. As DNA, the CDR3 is TGTGCCAGCAGCGTGGCCCCCGGACAACGGAATGAGCAGTTCTTC. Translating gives CASSVAPGQRNEQFF.

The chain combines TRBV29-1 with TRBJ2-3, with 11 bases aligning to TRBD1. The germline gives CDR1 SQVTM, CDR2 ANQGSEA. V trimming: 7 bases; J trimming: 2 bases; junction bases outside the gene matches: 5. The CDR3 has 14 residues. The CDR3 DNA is TGCAGCGCACGGGACAGGGGGGACACAGATACGCAGTATTTT. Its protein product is CSARDRGDTDTQYF.

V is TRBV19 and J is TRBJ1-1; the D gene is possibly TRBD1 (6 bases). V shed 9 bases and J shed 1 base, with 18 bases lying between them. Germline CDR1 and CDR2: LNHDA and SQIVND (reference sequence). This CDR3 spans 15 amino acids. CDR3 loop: CASTQGWGRNTEAFF. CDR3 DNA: TGTGCCAGCACCCAGGGGTGGGGACGGAACACTGAAGCTTTCTTT.

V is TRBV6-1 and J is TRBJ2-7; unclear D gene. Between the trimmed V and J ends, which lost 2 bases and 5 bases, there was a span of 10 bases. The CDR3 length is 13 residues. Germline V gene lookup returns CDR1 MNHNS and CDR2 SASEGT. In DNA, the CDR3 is TGTGCCAGCAGTGAACTCCGGGTCCACGAGCAGTACTTC. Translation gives CASSELRVHEQYF.

In nucleotides, the CDR3 is TGTGCCAGCAGCTTAGGGACAGGTCGACCCTACAATGAGCAGTTCTTC. Its translation is CASSLGTGRPYNEQFF. J is TRBJ2-1 and V is TRBV7-8; 7 nucleotides align to TRBD1. V was pared by 1 base and J by 2 bases, with 5 bases of the junction left unmatched. Germline V gene lookup returns CDR1 SGHVS and CDR2 FQNEAQ. This CDR3 spans 16 amino acids.

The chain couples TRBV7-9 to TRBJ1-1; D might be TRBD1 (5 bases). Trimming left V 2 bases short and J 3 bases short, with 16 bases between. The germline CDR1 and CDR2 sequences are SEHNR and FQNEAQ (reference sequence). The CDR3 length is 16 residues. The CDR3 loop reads CASSLRLPQGDTEAFF. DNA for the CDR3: TGTGCCAGCAGCTTAAGGCTCCCGCAAGGGGACACTGAAGCTTTCTTT.

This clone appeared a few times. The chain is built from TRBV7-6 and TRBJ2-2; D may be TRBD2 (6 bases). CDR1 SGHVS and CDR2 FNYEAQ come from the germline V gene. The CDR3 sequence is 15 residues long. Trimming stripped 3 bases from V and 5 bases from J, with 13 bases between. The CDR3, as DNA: TGTGCCAGCAGCTTTCTTGGCGGGGAGACCGGGGAGCTGTTTTTT. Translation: CASSFLGGETGELFF.

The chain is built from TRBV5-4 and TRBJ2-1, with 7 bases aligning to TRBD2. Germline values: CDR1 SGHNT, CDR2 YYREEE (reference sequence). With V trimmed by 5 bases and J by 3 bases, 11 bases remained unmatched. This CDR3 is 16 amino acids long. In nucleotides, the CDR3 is TGTGCCAGCAGGTTCGGCGGGGGTTCAGGCTACAATGAGCAGTTCTTC. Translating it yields CASRFGGGSGYNEQFF. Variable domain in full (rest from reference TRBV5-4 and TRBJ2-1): ETGVTQSPTHLIKTRGQQVTLRCSSQSGHNTVSWYQQALGQGPQFIFQYYREEENGRGNFPPRFSGLQFPNYSSELNVNALELDDSALYLCASRFGGGSGYNEQFFGPGTRLTVL.

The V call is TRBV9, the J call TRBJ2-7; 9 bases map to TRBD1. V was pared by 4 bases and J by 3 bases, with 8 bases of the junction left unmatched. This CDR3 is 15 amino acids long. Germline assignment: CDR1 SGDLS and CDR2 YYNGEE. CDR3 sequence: CASSPHQTGGYEQYF. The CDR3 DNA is TGTGCCAGCAGCCCACATCAGACAGGGGGCTACGAGCAGTACTTC.

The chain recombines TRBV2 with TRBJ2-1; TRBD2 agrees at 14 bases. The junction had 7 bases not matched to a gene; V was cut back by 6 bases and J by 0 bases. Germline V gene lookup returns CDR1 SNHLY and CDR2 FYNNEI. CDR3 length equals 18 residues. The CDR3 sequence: CASRIGLAGGGSYNEQFF. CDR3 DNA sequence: TGTGCCAGCAGAATTGGACTAGCGGGAGGTGGCTCCTACAATGAGCAGTTCTTC.

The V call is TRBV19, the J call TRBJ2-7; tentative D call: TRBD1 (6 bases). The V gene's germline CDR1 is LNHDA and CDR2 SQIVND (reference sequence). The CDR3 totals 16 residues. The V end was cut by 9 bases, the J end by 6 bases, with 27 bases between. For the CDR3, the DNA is TGTGCCAGGTCAATCTCGACAGGCGTCCGAGTTTGCGAGCAGTACTTC. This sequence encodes CARSISTGVRVCEQYF.

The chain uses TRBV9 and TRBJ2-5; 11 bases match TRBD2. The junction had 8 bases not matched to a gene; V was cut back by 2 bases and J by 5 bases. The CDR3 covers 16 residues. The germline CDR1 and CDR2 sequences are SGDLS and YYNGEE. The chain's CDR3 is CASSVLGTSGRETQYF. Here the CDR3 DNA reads TGTGCCAGCAGCGTGCTAGGGACTAGCGGTAGGGAGACCCAGTACTTC.

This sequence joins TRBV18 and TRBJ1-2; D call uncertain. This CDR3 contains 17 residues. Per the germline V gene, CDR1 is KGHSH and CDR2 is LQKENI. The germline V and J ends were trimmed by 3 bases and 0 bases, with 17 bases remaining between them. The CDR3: CASSPIASTGANYGYTF. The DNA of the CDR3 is TGTGCCAGCTCACCCATAGCCTCGACGGGAGCTAACTATGGCTACACCTTC.